This T cell receptor beta chain comes out of a study of blood T cells in healthy people across ages. V lost 4 bases, J lost 7 bases, and 5 bases stayed unmatched. The length of the CDR3 is 13 residues. CDR1 is SGHAT, CDR2 FQNNGV, per germline. With a J-beta primer mix and a sample-barcoded 5' primer, a second PCR ran roughly 6 to 11 cycles. A single record per CDR3 protein comes from TCRdb applying MiXCR to the 5' RACE reads. The sample shows about 510,000 distinct CDR3 sequences, around 27% of them seen only once. The sample also formed part of further work on T cells of mothers and their children.

The material sequenced was blood. The rearrangement uses TRBV11-2 and TRBJ2-5; 8 bases agree with TRBD2. This receptor was taken from a boy younger than 10 in good health. The CDR3 nucleotides read TGTGCCAGCAGCTCAAGCGGGAGAGGGACCCAGTACTTC. Encoded protein: CASSSSGRGTQYF.